Shown below are 32 T cell receptor beta chains from a single sample sequenced in a study of T cell responses to AZD1222 COVID-19 vaccine. Generated by immunoSEQ multiplex PCR, the TCRdb table keeps only in-frame clones and is missing some. The sample holds approximately 60,000 clones, 65% to 90% seen once. This specimen consisted of peripheral blood, obtained on day 0 of AZD1222 vaccination. The receptors derive from an adult in good health.

The rearrangement links TRBV29-1 to TRBJ1-5; 7 nucleotides align to TRBD1. J was trimmed by 4 bases and V by 4 bases; bases with no gene match: 1. CDR1 is SQVTM and CDR2 is ANQGSEA in the germline V gene. The CDR3 has 12 residues. DNA for the CDR3: TGCAGCGTTGGACAGGGAAATCAGCCCCAGCATTTT. This codes for CSVGQGNQPQHF.

The V call is TRBV2, the J call TRBJ1-2; TRBD1 is a possible D gene (6 bases). Looked up from germline, CDR1 is SNHLY and CDR2 is FYNNEI. The ends were cut back, 10 bases at V and 4 bases at J, with 13 bases in the middle. The CDR3 is 12 amino acids. This CDR3 is CAKKRGFYGYTF. In DNA, the CDR3 is TGTGCCAAAAAGAGGGGGTTCTATGGCTACACCTTC.

The chain is built from TRBV12-3 or TRBV12-4 and TRBJ2-7; D not certain. The CDR3 is 12 residues long. V was clipped by 3 bases and J by 5 bases, with 8 bases between them. The CDR3 loop is CASSFHFNEQYF. CDR3 in DNA: TGTGCCAGCAGTTTCCACTTTAACGAGCAGTACTTC.

J is TRBJ2-2 and V is TRBV6-1, with a weak D call TRBD1 (5 bases). V gave up 7 bases and J gave up 5 bases, with 14 bases separating them. The CDR3 runs 14 residues. Germline V gene data show CDR1 as MNHNS and CDR2 as SASEGT. The CDR3 nucleotides read TGTGCCAGCACCGGCAGGGTGGGGACCGGGGAGCTGTTTTTT. Encoded protein: CASTGRVGTGELFF.

Of note for this clone: One end of the junction does not line up with germline, which may come from a read error. This chain links TRBV6-9 with TRBJ2-7; tentatively, D is TRBD1 or TRBD2 (5 bases each). The V gene's germline CDR1 is MNHGY and CDR2 SVAAGI. The CDR3 loop spans 11 amino acids. The CDR3 protein is CASSFRDRGNF. As DNA, the CDR3 is TGTGCCAGCAGTTTCCGGGACCGTGGAAACTTC.

V and J are TRBV6-2 or TRBV6-3 and TRBJ2-7, with 15 nucleotides matching TRBD2. Germline-derived CDR1 and CDR2 are MNHEY and SVGEGT. This CDR3 region has 14 residues. Unmatched junction bases numbered 2, after V lost 5 bases and J lost 6 bases. The CDR3 sequence is CASSGGLAGGEQYV. CDR3 coding DNA: TGTGCCAGCAGTGGGGGACTAGCGGGAGGCGAGCAGTACGTC.

V usage is TRBV9 and J usage is TRBJ2-1; D is unclear. V was pared by 0 bases and J by 5 bases, with 9 bases between. In germline, CDR1 is SGDLS, CDR2 YYNGEE. This CDR3 region has 14 residues. This CDR3 reads CASSVAPTNNEQFF. Written as DNA, the CDR3 is TGTGCCAGCAGCGTAGCTCCGACAAACAATGAGCAGTTCTTC.

This chain connects TRBV3-1 (or the pseudogene TRBV3-2) to TRBJ1-2; no clear D. V shed 4 bases and J shed 10 bases, with 16 bases lying between them. This CDR3 region has 13 residues. CDR1 is LGHDT, CDR2 YNNKEL, per germline (reference sequence). As DNA, the CDR3 is TGTGCCAGCAGCCCGGACCGGGATCGGGACTACACCTTC. This translates into CASSPDRDRDYTF.

This chain uses TRBV24-1 with TRBJ2-3; D not certain. Germline V gives CDR1 KGHDR, CDR2 SFDVKD. This CDR3 region has 14 residues. Trimming pared 3 bases from V and 1 base from J, leaving 7 bases between. The CDR3 sequence: CATSDQKGTDTQYF. CDR3 coding DNA: TGTGCCACCAGTGATCAGAAGGGCACAGATACGCAGTATTTT.

J is TRBJ2-2 and V is TRBV10-3; 7 bases fit TRBD2. CDR3 length: 17 residues. CDR1 ENHRY and CDR2 SYGVKD come from the germline V gene. Trimming cost V 3 bases and J 3 bases; bases outside gene matches: 10. This CDR3 is CAISEERRAGYTGELFF. DNA for the CDR3: TGTGCCATCAGTGAAGAAAGGAGAGCGGGGTACACCGGGGAGCTGTTTTTT.

The chain joins TRBV19 to TRBJ2-1; TRBD1 is a possible D gene (6 bases). Trimming removed 4 bases from V and 6 bases from J, with 19 bases in between. Germline CDR1 is LNHDA and CDR2 is SQIVND (reference sequence). This CDR3 is 16 amino acids long. CDR3: CASSRGLAPFSNEQFF. The CDR3 DNA reads TGTGCCAGTAGTAGGGGGCTAGCCCCATTCTCCAATGAGCAGTTCTTC. Looking up the rest from reference TRBV19 and TRBJ2-1 gives the full variable domain: DGGITQSPKYLFRKEGQNVTLSCEQNLNHDAMYWYRQDPGQGLRLIYYSQIVNDFQKGDIAEGYSVSREKKESFPLTVTSAQKNPTAFYLCASSRGLAPFSNEQFFGPGTRLTVL.

Only a few counts were recorded for this clone. The CDR3 region has the DNA TGTGCCAGCAGCCTCCTGACAGAGTCTGGAAACACCATATATTTT. It codes for CASSLLTESGNTIYF. V is TRBV7-6 and J is TRBJ1-3, with D possibly matching TRBD1 (5 bases). CDR3 length: 15 amino acids. Germline V gives CDR1 SGHVS, CDR2 FNYEAQ. The ends were cut back, 5 bases at V and 1 base at J, with 12 bases in the middle. Full variable domain (missing parts from reference TRBV7-6 and TRBJ1-3): GAGVSQSPRYKVTKRGQDVALRCDPISGHVSLYWYRQALGQGPEFLTYFNYEAQQDKSGLPNDRFSAERPEGSISTLTIQRTEQRDSAMYRCASSLLTESGNTIYFGEGSWLTVV.

The chain carries TRBV4-3 and TRBJ1-6; D gene unclear. Looked up from germline, CDR1 is LGHNA and CDR2 is YSLEER. Trimming took 5 bases from V and 6 from J, leaving 11 bases between them. The CDR3 loop spans 14 amino acids. The DNA for the CDR3 is TGCGCCAGCAGCTCCCCGGTCATTAATTCACCCCTCCACTTT. It encodes CASSSPVINSPLHF.

This chain joins TRBV11-2 and TRBJ1-3; D is ambiguous. V was pared by 5 bases and J by 0 bases, with 8 bases between. The CDR3 runs to 14 residues. The germline gives CDR1 SGHAT, CDR2 FQNNGV. CDR3 sequence: CASSLVASGNTIYF. In DNA form, the CDR3 reads TGTGCCAGCAGCCTCGTTGCCTCTGGAAACACCATATATTTT.

This clone turned up a few times. CDR3 coding DNA: TGTGCCAGCAGCTTGGTGGGGGACGAGCAGTACTTC. Protein sequence: CASSLVGDEQYF. V gene TRBV5-4 combines with J gene TRBJ2-7, with D tentatively TRBD1 or TRBD2 (5 bases each). This CDR3 spans 12 amino acids. The V and J ends lost 0 bases and 5 bases respectively, with 6 bases between them. CDR1 is SGHNT and CDR2 is YYREEE in the germline V gene (reference sequence).

The chain uses TRBV30 and TRBJ2-4; 7 bases are a match to TRBD1. The ends lost 1 base at V and 4 bases at J; junction bases unmatched: 7. The CDR3 contains 15 residues. Per germline, CDR1 GTSNPN and CDR2 SVGIG (reference sequence). The CDR3 DNA reads TGTGCCTGGAGTGGACAGGGCTTCCCAAAAAACATTCAGTACTTC. As protein: CAWSGQGFPKNIQYF.

The rearrangement uses TRBV7-3 and TRBJ1-2; D gene unclear. Trimming shortened V by 2 bases and J by 3 bases, and 10 bases separated the two germline ends. The CDR3 runs to 14 residues. Germline assignment: CDR1 SGHTA and CDR2 FQGTGA. The CDR3 protein is CASSLYHIDYGYTF. Here the CDR3 DNA reads TGTGCCAGCAGCTTATATCATATCGACTATGGCTACACCTTC. Full variable domain (rest looked up from reference TRBV7-3 and TRBJ1-2): GAGVSQTPSNKVTEKGKYVELRCDPISGHTALYWYRQSLGQGPEFLIYFQGTGAADDSGLPNDRFFAVRPEGSVSTLKIQRTERGDSAVYLCASSLYHIDYGYTFGSGTRLTVV.

The V call is TRBV9, the J call TRBJ2-5, with no clear D. V lost 0 bases, J lost 4 bases, and 7 bases lay in between. Germline V gives CDR1 SGDLS, CDR2 YYNGEE. CDR3 length: 13 amino acids. CDR3 in DNA: TGTGCCAGCAGCGTAGGTCTGGCAGAGACCCAGTACTTC. Its translation is CASSVGLAETQYF.

This rearrangement joins TRBV19 to TRBJ2-1; 10 nucleotides line up with TRBD2. CDR1 and CDR2 (germline): LNHDA, SQIVND (reference sequence). The CDR3 runs 15 residues. The ends lost 5 bases at V and 8 bases at J; junction bases unmatched: 9. The CDR3 DNA is TGTGCCAGTAGTCCAGGACTAGCGGCCCGGGATGAGCAGTTCTTC. This sequence encodes CASSPGLAARDEQFF. Drawing the rest from reference TRBV19 and TRBJ2-1, the complete variable domain is DGGITQSPKYLFRKEGQNVTLSCEQNLNHDAMYWYRQDPGQGLRLIYYSQIVNDFQKGDIAEGYSVSREKKESFPLTVTSAQKNPTAFYLCASSPGLAARDEQFFGPGTRLTVL.

This chain joins TRBV15 and TRBJ1-5; D gene unclear. Per the germline V gene, CDR1 is LNHNV and CDR2 is YYDKDF (reference sequence). Trimming stripped 0 bases from V and 1 base from J, with 13 bases between. This CDR3 region has 17 residues. The CDR3 DNA sequence: TGTGCCACCAGCAGAGATCCACGGGCGCGGAGCAATCAGCCCCAGCATTTT. Encoded protein: CATSRDPRARSNQPQHF.

CDR3 bases: TGCGCCAGCAGCCAAGGGATAGGATTCTCTGGAAACACCATATATTTT. This sequence encodes CASSQGIGFSGNTIYF. This chain links TRBV4-3 with TRBJ1-3; the D is unclear. This CDR3 region has 16 residues. Per germline, CDR1 LGHNA and CDR2 YSLEER. V gave up 1 base and J gave up 0 bases, with 10 bases separating them.

In this sample, this clone turned up a few times. The gene calls are TRBV27 and TRBJ1-2; D not resolved. Looked up from germline, CDR1 is MNHEY and CDR2 is SMNVEV (reference sequence). CDR3 size: 15 residues. V lost 4 bases to trimming and J lost 1 base, with 13 bases between them. Here the CDR3 DNA reads TGTGCCAGCAGTTATAGGCCAGAGAATAACTATGGCTACACCTTC. This gives the protein CASSYRPENNYGYTF.

This chain links TRBV6-1 with TRBJ2-4; weak D call: TRBD2 (6 bases). The germline CDR1 and CDR2 sequences are MNHNS and SASEGT. The CDR3 has 14 amino acids. The V and J ends lost 2 bases and 6 bases respectively, with 11 bases between them. CDR3 sequence: CASSELGSGNIQYF. CDR3 nucleotides: TGTGCCAGCAGTGAACTAGGTAGCGGAAACATTCAGTACTTC.

V usage is TRBV24-1 and J usage is TRBJ1-2; no clear D. V lost 5 bases, J lost 4 bases, and 13 bases lay in between. In germline, CDR1 is KGHDR, CDR2 SFDVKD. This CDR3 is 14 amino acids long. The CDR3 sequence: CATSARTAGYGYTF. CDR3 in DNA: TGTGCCACCAGTGCAAGGACCGCCGGCTATGGCTACACCTTC.

As to this clone: In the same sample, other DNA sequences code for this CDR3. V is TRBV7-2 and J is TRBJ2-3; 12 positions agree with TRBD2. J was trimmed by 0 bases and V by 4 bases; bases with no gene match: 5. Germline V gene lookup returns CDR1 SGHTA and CDR2 FQGNSA. This CDR3 is built from 17 residues. CDR3 region: CASSSGLAGSSTDTQYF. Written as DNA, the CDR3 is TGTGCCAGCAGCTCAGGACTAGCGGGATCTAGCACAGATACGCAGTATTTT.

This chain connects TRBV13 to TRBJ1-1; TRBD1 aligns across 10 bases. This CDR3 is built from 15 residues. Germline V gene lookup returns CDR1 PRHDT and CDR2 FYEKMQ (reference sequence). With 4 bases clipped from V and 0 bases from J, the junction kept 2 bases outside the gene matches. The CDR3 region is CASSWDRGMNTEAFF. CDR3 coding DNA: TGTGCCAGCAGCTGGGACAGGGGAATGAACACTGAAGCTTTCTTT.

This sequence joins TRBV7-9 and TRBJ2-2; D not certain. The CDR3 loop spans 15 amino acids. V lost 0 bases, J lost 2 bases, and 7 bases lay in between. The germline gives CDR1 SEHNR, CDR2 FQNEAQ (reference sequence). CDR3 loop: CASSLARHNTGELFF. CDR3 sequence (DNA): TGTGCCAGCAGCTTAGCGCGACACAACACCGGGGAGCTGTTTTTT.

This clone has just a few counts. The chain has TRBV19 and TRBJ1-1; D remains unclear. The germline V gene encodes CDR1 LNHDA and CDR2 SQIVND (reference sequence). V gave up 8 bases and J gave up 7 bases, with 20 bases separating them. This CDR3 comprises 14 residues. The CDR3, as DNA: TGTGCCAGTGCCCGCCGGGGAGATGGCGATGAAGCTTTCTTT. Protein: CASARRGDGDEAFF. The whole variable domain, filled in from reference TRBV19 and TRBJ1-1, reads DGGITQSPKYLFRKEGQNVTLSCEQNLNHDAMYWYRQDPGQGLRLIYYSQIVNDFQKGDIAEGYSVSREKKESFPLTVTSAQKNPTAFYLCASARRGDGDEAFFGQGTRLTVV.

Here the CDR3 DNA reads TGTGCCAGCAGCTTCGGGACACATGACGAGCAGTACTTC. Translating gives CASSFGTHDEQYF. The chain joins TRBV7-9 to TRBJ2-7; weak D call: TRBD1 (6 bases). The CDR3 totals 13 residues. From germline, CDR1 is SEHNR and CDR2 FQNEAQ (reference sequence). Deletions cut 3 bases from V and 5 bases from J, with 11 bases between.

The genes are TRBV18 and TRBJ2-1; TRBD2 matches 12 bases. The CDR3 is made up of 15 amino acids. The germline V gene encodes CDR1 KGHSH and CDR2 LQKENI. V was pared by 5 bases and J by 4 bases, with 3 bases of the junction left unmatched. The CDR3 DNA sequence: TGTGCCAGCTCAAGTGGACTAGCGGGATACAATGAGCAGTTCTTC. As protein: CASSSGLAGYNEQFF.

V is TRBV7-9 and J is TRBJ1-5, with D unresolved. Germline CDR1 SEHNR, CDR2 FQNEAQ (reference sequence). Trimming took off 1 base at V and 8 bases at J, with 9 bases between the two ends. The CDR3 runs to 13 residues. The CDR3 loop reads CASSLGVVEPQHF. The CDR3 DNA follows: TGTGCCAGCAGCTTAGGGGTAGTGGAGCCCCAGCATTTT.

V is TRBV7-2 and J is TRBJ1-2; D uncertain. The V end lost 1 base, the J end lost 6 bases, and 12 bases lay between the germline ends. The CDR3 has 14 amino acids. Germline V gene sequence: CDR1 SGHTA, CDR2 FQGNSA. The CDR3 DNA follows: TGTGCCAGCAGCTTAGACTACAGCGGGGATGGCTACACCTTC. It translates to CASSLDYSGDGYTF.